These T cell receptor beta chains were read from a single sample in a study of CD8 T cells in ankylosing spondylitis. TCRdb analysed the 5' RACE reads with MiXCR anew, one entry per CDR3 protein. The data contain 200,000 to 300,000 distinct CDR3 sequences, under 12% of them seen just once; the ten biggest clones take up less than 3%. The sample taken for sequencing was blood, either unsorted or a sorted T cell fraction (not recorded which). The source of these receptors is a male donor with ankylosing spondylitis or in good health (not recorded which). The CDR3 runs from the conserved cysteine through the conserved F or W. Fields, in order: CDR3 protein, CDR3 DNA, J gene, CDR3 length, D gene, clone size, V gene. D genes are given only for firm matches. Only some rows state a clone size, as once, few, many or a class for expanded clones.

CDR3: CASSDEGTGAGNTIYF
DNA: TGTGCCAGCAGTGACGAGGGGACAGGGGCTGGAAACACCATATATTTT
J: TRBJ1-3
length: 16
D: TRBD1
size: many
V: TRBV2

CDR3: CASTRAGGHGYTF
DNA: TGTGCCAGCACCAGGGCAGGGGGTCATGGCTACACCTTC
J: TRBJ1-2
length: 13
D: TRBD1
size: many
V: TRBV6-1

CDR3: CSAPGTETGETQYF
DNA: TGCAGTGCCCCCGGGACAGAAACCGGGGAGACCCAGTACTTC
J: TRBJ2-5
length: 14
D: TRBD1
size: many
V: TRBV20-1

CDR3: CASSLFSGDSYEQYF
DNA: TGTGCCAGCAGCTTATTTAGCGGGGACTCCTACGAGCAGTACTTC
J: TRBJ2-7
length: 15
D: TRBD2
size: NA
V: TRBV7-2

CDR3: CAIGYGGGSPEQFF
DNA: TGTGCCATCGGGTACGGAGGGGGGTCCCCTGAGCAGTTCTTC
J: TRBJ2-1
length: 14
D: NA
size: many
V: TRBV10-3

CDR3: CSASLVGEEQFF
DNA: TGCAGTGCTTCGCTTGTGGGCGAGGAGCAGTTCTTC
J: TRBJ2-1
length: 12
D: NA
size: many
V: TRBV20-1

CDR3: CASSALRKETQYF
DNA: TGTGCCAGCAGTGCTCTGCGGAAGGAGACCCAGTACTTC
J: TRBJ2-5
length: 13
D: NA
size: many
V: TRBV6-1

CDR3: CATSREMGPSKLFF
DNA: TGTGCCACCAGCAGAGAAATGGGACCGTCGAAGCTGTTTTTT
J: TRBJ2-2
length: 14
D: NA
size: many
V: TRBV15

CDR3: CAIRGKDTGELFF
DNA: TGTGCCATCAGGGGGAAGGACACCGGGGAGCTGTTTTTT
J: TRBJ2-2
length: 13
D: NA
size: many
V: TRBV10-3

CDR3: CSGYSGFGDTQYF
DNA: TGCAGTGGCTATAGCGGGTTTGGAGATACGCAGTATTTT
J: TRBJ2-3
length: 13
D: TRBD2
size: many
V: TRBV20-1

CDR3: CSAGTGEETQYF
DNA: TGCAGTGCAGGGACAGGCGAAGAGACCCAGTACTTC
J: TRBJ2-5
length: 12
D: TRBD1
size: many
V: TRBV20-1

CDR3: CASSPDLNTEAFF
DNA: TGTGCCAGCAGTCCCGACCTGAACACTGAAGCTTTCTTT
J: TRBJ1-1
length: 13
D: NA
size: many
V: TRBV6-1

CDR3: CSAKTSGGTDTQYF
DNA: TGCAGTGCTAAGACCAGCGGGGGAACAGATACGCAGTATTTT
J: TRBJ2-3
length: 14
D: TRBD2
size: many
V: TRBV20-1

CDR3: CATSRDGYEQYF
DNA: TGTGCCACCAGCAGAGACGGCTACGAGCAGTACTTC
J: TRBJ2-7
length: 12
D: NA
size: many
V: TRBV15

CDR3: CASRADRYSTDTQYF
DNA: TGTGCTAGTCGAGCCGACAGGTACAGCACAGATACGCAGTATTTT
J: TRBJ2-3
length: 15
D: NA
size: many
V: TRBV12-5

CDR3: CASSPRTDTQYF
DNA: TGTGCCAGCTCACCCCGCACAGATACGCAGTATTTT
J: TRBJ2-3
length: 12
D: NA
size: many
V: TRBV18

CDR3: CASSLFGGQGYYGYTF
DNA: TGCGCCAGCAGCTTGTTCGGGGGACAGGGATACTATGGCTACACCTTC
J: TRBJ1-2
length: 16
D: TRBD1
size: many
V: TRBV5-1

CDR3: CASSEVGGNSPLHF
DNA: TGTGCCAGCAGTGAGGTCGGGGGGAATTCACCCCTCCACTTT
J: TRBJ1-6
length: 14
D: NA
size: many
V: TRBV2

CDR3: CSARVTGDSNQPQHF
DNA: TGCAGTGCTAGAGTTACAGGGGACAGCAATCAGCCCCAGCATTTT
J: TRBJ1-5
length: 15
D: TRBD1
size: many
V: TRBV20-1

CDR3: CASSSPAGQLNTEAFF
DNA: TGCGCCAGCAGCTCCCCAGCGGGGCAGTTGAACACTGAAGCTTTCTTT
J: TRBJ1-1
length: 16
D: NA
size: many
V: TRBV5-1

CDR3: CSAPIITSYEQYF
DNA: TGCAGTGCACCGATTATAACCTCCTACGAGCAGTACTTC
J: TRBJ2-7
length: 13
D: NA
size: many
V: TRBV20-1

CDR3: CASRVDGQGDTQYF
DNA: TGTGCCAGCAGAGTGGACGGCCAAGGGGATACGCAGTATTTT
J: TRBJ2-3
length: 14
D: NA
size: NA
V: TRBV7-9

CDR3: CASSTHDRDEQYF
DNA: TGTGCCAGCAGCACCCACGACAGGGACGAGCAGTACTTC
J: TRBJ2-7
length: 13
D: NA
size: many
V: TRBV21-1

CDR3: CASSLGVTATSTDTQYF
DNA: TGCGCCAGCAGCTTGGGCGTAACAGCCACTAGCACAGATACGCAGTATTTT
J: TRBJ2-3
length: 17
D: NA
size: many
V: TRBV5-1

CDR3: CASSPQGNSNQPQHF
DNA: TGTGCCAGCTCACCACAGGGAAATAGCAATCAGCCCCAGCATTTT
J: TRBJ1-5
length: 15
D: NA
size: few
V: TRBV18

CDR3: CASCHLGGAAYTGELFF
DNA: TGTGCCAGCTGCCATCTTGGGGGCGCGGCATACACCGGGGAGCTGTTTTTT
J: TRBJ2-2
length: 17
D: NA
size: NA
V: TRBV3-1